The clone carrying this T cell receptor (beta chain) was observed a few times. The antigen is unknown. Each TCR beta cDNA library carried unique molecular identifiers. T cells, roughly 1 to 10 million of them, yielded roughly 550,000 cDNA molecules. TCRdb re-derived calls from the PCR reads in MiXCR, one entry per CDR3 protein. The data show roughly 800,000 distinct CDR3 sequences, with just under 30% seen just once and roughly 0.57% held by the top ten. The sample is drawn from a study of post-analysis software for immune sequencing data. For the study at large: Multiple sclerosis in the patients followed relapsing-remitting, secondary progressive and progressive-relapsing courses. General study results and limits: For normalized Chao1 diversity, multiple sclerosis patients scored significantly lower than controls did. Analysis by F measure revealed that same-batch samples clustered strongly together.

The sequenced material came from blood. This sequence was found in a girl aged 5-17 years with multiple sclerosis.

The CDR3, as DNA: TGTGCCGCCAACAGGGAATCCCTGTATGGCTACACCTTC. It specifies CAANRESLYGYTF. The rearrangement uses TRBV19 and TRBJ1-2, with D perhaps matching TRBD1 (6 bases). The CDR3 spans 13 residues. Germline values: CDR1 LNHDA, CDR2 SQIVND (reference sequence). V lost 11 bases to trimming and J lost 5 bases, with 18 bases between them.